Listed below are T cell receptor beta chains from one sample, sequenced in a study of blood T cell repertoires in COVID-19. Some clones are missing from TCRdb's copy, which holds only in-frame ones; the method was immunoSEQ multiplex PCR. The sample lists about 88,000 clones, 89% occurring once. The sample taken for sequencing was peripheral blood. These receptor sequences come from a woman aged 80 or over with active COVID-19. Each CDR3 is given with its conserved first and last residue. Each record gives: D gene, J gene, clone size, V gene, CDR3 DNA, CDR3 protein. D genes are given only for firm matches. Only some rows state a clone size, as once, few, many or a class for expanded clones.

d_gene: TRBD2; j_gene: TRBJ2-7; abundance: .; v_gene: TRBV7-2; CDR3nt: TGTGCCAGCAGCTTAGAAGGCGGGAGGGTTTACGAGCAGTACTTC; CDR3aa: CASSLEGGRVYEQYF
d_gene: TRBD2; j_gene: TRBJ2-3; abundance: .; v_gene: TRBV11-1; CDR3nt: TGTGCCAGCACCACCGGGACTAGTGCCCGCTCAGATACGCAGTATTTT; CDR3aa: CASTTGTSARSDTQYF
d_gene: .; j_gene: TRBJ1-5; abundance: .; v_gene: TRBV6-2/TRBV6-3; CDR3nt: TGTGCCAGCAGTTACTCGAGGTCAGTCAATCAGCCCCAGCATTTT; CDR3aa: CASSYSRSVNQPQHF
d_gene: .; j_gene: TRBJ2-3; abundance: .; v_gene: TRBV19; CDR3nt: TGTGCCAGTAGTAAAACGGGAAGTACGCAGTATTTT; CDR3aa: CASSKTGSTQYF
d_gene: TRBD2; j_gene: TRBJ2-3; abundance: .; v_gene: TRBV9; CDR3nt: TGTGCCAGCAGCCCCGGACTAGCGGGAGGGCTTGATACGCAGTATTTT; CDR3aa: CASSPGLAGGLDTQYF
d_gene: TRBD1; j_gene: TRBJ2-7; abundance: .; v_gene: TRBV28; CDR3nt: TGTGCCAGCTCGGGACAGGGGGACTACGAGCAGTACTTC; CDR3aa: CASSGQGDYEQYF
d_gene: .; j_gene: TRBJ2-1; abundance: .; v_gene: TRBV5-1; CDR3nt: TGCGCCAGCAGCTTGTATTCCGGGAATGAGCAGTTCTTC; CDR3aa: CASSLYSGNEQFF
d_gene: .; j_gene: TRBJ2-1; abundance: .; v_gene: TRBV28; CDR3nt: TGTGCCAGCAGTTTTCAGTACAATGAGCAGTTCTTC; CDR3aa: CASSFQYNEQFF
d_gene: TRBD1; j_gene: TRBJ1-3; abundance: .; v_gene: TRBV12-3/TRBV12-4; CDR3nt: TGTGCCAGCAGTTTCTCGACAGGGGGTGGATATTTT; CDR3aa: CASSFSTGGGYF
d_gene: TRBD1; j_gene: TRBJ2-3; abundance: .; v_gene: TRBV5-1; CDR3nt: TGCGCCACCTCAGCCGGACAGGGCGCAGATACGCAGTATTTT; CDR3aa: CATSAGQGADTQYF
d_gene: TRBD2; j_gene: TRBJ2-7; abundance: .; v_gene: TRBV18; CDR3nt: TGTGCCAGCTCGCCTGAAGGACTAGCGGAGCAGTACTTC; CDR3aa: CASSPEGLAEQYF
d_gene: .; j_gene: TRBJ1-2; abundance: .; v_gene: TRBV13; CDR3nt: TGTGCCAGCATTGAGGACAGAGCTCCTGGTGGGAATGGCTACACCTTC; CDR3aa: CASIEDRAPGGNGYTF
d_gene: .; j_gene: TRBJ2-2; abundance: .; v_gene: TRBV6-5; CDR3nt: TGTGCCAGCACGGGCTATACAGGACACCGGGGGGAGCTGTTTTTT; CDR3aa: CASTGYTGHRGELFF
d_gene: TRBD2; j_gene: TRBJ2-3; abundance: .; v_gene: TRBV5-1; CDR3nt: TGCGCCAGCAGCTTTATAGCGGGGATAAGCACAGATACGCAGTATTTT; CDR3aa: CASSFIAGISTDTQYF
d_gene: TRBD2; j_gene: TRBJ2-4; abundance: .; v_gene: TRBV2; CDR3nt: TGTGCCAGCATCGAAGCTGGGACTAGCGGGAGTATACGTTCAGCCAAAAACATTCAGTACTTC; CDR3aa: CASIEAGTSGSIRSAKNIQYF
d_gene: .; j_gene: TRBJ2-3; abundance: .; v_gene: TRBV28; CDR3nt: TGTGCCACGCTAGAGCCCGTACCGAACACAGATACGCAGTATTTT; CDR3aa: CATLEPVPNTDTQYF
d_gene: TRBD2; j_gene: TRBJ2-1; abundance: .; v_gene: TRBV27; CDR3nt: TGTGCCAGCAGGACGGGGCGGGAGTTGTACAATGAGCAGTTCTTC; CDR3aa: CASRTGRELYNEQFF
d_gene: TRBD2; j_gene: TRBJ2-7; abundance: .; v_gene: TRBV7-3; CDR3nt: TGTGCCAGCAGCCCCGGACTAGCGGACTCCTACGAGCAGTACTTC; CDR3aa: CASSPGLADSYEQYF
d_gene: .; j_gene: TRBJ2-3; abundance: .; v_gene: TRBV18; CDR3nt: TGTGCCAGCTGCACCGCGAGGTTTACAGATACGCAGTATTTT; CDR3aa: CASCTARFTDTQYF
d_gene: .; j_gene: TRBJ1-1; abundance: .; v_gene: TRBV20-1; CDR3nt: TGCAGTGCTAGATCCCGGGCTGAAGCTTTCTTT; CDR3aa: CSARSRAEAFF
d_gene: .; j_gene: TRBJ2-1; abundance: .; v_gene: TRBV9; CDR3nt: TGTGCCAGCAGCCACGGCTCATCAAGCGGCGATGAGCAGTTCTTC; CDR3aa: CASSHGSSSGDEQFF
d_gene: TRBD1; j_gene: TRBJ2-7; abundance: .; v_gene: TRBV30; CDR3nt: TGTGCCTGGGGGACAGGGGACGGGGAGCAGTACTTC; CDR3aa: CAWGTGDGEQYF
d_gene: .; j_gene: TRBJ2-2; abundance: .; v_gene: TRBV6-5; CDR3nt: TGTGCCAGCAGGCCGACCAGGGTCCGGGAGCTGTTTTTT; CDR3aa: CASRPTRVRELFF
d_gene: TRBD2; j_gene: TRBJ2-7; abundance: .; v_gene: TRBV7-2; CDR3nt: TGTGCCAGCAGCCCACTAGCGGGAGTCTACGAGCAGTACTTC; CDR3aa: CASSPLAGVYEQYF
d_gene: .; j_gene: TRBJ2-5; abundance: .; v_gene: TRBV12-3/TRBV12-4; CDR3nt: TGTGCCAGCAGTTTAGCGTCGGGAGAGACCCAGTACTTC; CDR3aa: CASSLASGETQYF
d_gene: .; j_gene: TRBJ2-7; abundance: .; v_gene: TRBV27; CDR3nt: TGTGCCAGCAGCTTTCACAGCCTCTCCTACGAGCAGTACTTC; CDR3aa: CASSFHSLSYEQYF
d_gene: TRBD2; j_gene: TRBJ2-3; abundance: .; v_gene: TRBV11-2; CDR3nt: TGTGCCAGCAGCTTTAGCGGGAGACGGTGGGGTAACACAGATACGCAGTATTTT; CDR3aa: CASSFSGRRWGNTDTQYF
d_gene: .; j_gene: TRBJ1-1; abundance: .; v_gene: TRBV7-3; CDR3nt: TGTGCCAGCAGGGAGACTCGGAACACTGAAGCTTTCTTT; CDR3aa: CASRETRNTEAFF
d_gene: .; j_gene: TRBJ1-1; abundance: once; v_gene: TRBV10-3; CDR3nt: TGTGCCATCAGTATGGACAGGAACACTGAAGCTTTCTTT; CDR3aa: CAISMDRNTEAFF